The T cell receptor (beta chain) under discussion was sequenced for a study of shared clonotypes between healthy human individuals. Study-wide context: Contributing individuals were a couple of females and three males aged 18 to 49.

Sequencing was performed with immunoSEQ multiplex PCR; in TCRdb, only in-frame clones are kept and a portion is missing. The sample has over a million clones, roughly 98.5% seen once. Study-wide findings and caveats: Around 5% was the fraction of naive CD4 clonotypes found shared across several donors. A reduction in generation probabilities was seen for non-shared clonotypes relative to those shared by all four donors.

The CDR3 sequence is 15 residues long. V lost 4 bases and J 0 bases, leaving 11 bases between the germline ends. Germline CDR1 SGHNT, CDR2 YYREEE (reference sequence). About this clone: Its antigen is still unknown.

The rearrangement links TRBV5-4 to TRBJ1-3; the D gene is possibly TRBD1 (6 bases). The sample taken for sequencing was naive CD4+ T cells sorted from blood. The subset denotes: CD45RA+ positively selected. The clonotype comes from a man aged 25-45 years in good health. The CDR3 sequence: CASSLGHISGNTIYF. CDR3 DNA sequence: TGTGCCAGCAGCCTGGGACACATCTCTGGAAACACCATATATTTT.